These 22 T cell receptor beta chains originate from one sample sequenced in a study of T cells after yellow fever vaccination (dated by TCRdb to the late 2010s). Taken with the paper, the label for treatment or condition translates to: live attenuated yellow fever vaccine strain. The library was produced with 5' RACE. Sequencer: Illumina HiSeq 2500. TCRdb itself trimmed the public reads at Q25 with fastp, ran MiXCR and retained productive beta chains. Every distinct CDR3 protein forms one entry, paired with its most common genes and DNA. The sample table lists about 330,000 distinct CDR3 sequences, about 8.3% of them with a count of one. The top ten hold roughly 18% of the sample. The sample here was PBMCs, taken about 49 days after the first yellow fever vaccination. The receptors were gathered from a man between 18 and 29 years old who received the YFV17D yellow fever vaccine.

In its sample, this clonotype was seen a few times. CDR3 loop: CASTSTGLQETQYF. The CDR3 DNA reads TGCGCCAGCACCTCGACAGGACTACAAGAGACCCAGTACTTC. The V gene is TRBV5-1, the J gene TRBJ2-5; the D gene could be TRBD1 or TRBD2 (6 bases each). The CDR3 is made up of 14 amino acids. CDR1 SGHRS and CDR2 YFSETQ come from the germline V gene. Deletions cut 6 bases from V and 2 bases from J, with 14 bases between.

This sequence joins TRBV18 and TRBJ1-3; unclear D gene. The CDR3 is 17 residues long. Trimming stripped 0 bases from V and 0 bases from J, with 12 bases between. Germline V CDR1 and CDR2: KGHSH, LQKENI. CDR3 sequence: CASSPPSRTSSGNTIYF. CDR3 coding DNA: TGTGCCAGCTCACCACCCAGCAGGACGAGCTCTGGAAACACCATATATTTT.

The J gene is TRBJ2-3, the V gene TRBV7-9; no firm D call. Trimming shortened V by 5 bases and J by 2 bases, and 17 bases separated the two germline ends. The CDR3 consists of 16 residues. CDR1 is SEHNR and CDR2 is FQNEAQ in the germline V gene (reference sequence). The CDR3 region has the DNA TGTGCCAGCAGCCCCCGTTCGGGCAGAAACACAGATACGCAGTATTTT. Residues: CASSPRSGRNTDTQYF. The variable domain in full, completed from reference TRBV7-9 and TRBJ2-3, reads DTGVSQNPRHKITKRGQNVTFRCDPISEHNRLYWYRQTLGQGPEFLTYFQNEAQLEKSRLLSDRFSAERPKGSFSTLEIQRTEQGDSAMYLCASSPRSGRNTDTQYFGPGTRLTVL.

Written as DNA, the CDR3 is TGCGCCAGCAGCTTGGGTGCTAGCGGGGGGCCTAGCTCCTACAATGAGCAGTTCTTC. Encoded protein: CASSLGASGGPSSYNEQFF. V usage is TRBV5-1 and J usage is TRBJ2-1, with 11 bases fitting TRBD2. This CDR3 has 19 amino acids. V gave up 0 bases and J gave up 0 bases; unmatched junction bases: 8. In germline, CDR1 is SGHRS, CDR2 YFSETQ.

This clonotype came up a few times. The gene calls are TRBV21-1 and TRBJ2-5; the D call of TRBD1 is as the table states it, not checked on the DNA. TRBV21-1 is a recognized pseudogene. This CDR3 spans 16 amino acids. CDR3 region: CASSKKAGERQETQYF. The CDR3 coding sequence is TGTGCCAGCAGCAAAAAGGCGGGGGAAAGGCAAGAGACCCAGTACTTC.

The chain carries TRBV29-1 and TRBJ2-5; perhaps TRBD1 as D (6 bases). V lost 4 bases to trimming and J lost 5 bases, with 14 bases between them. Per the germline V gene, CDR1 is SQVTM and CDR2 is ANQGSEA. The CDR3 sequence is 13 residues long. Written as DNA, the CDR3 is TGCAGCGTTGCAAACAGGGTTGGGGAGACCCAGTACTTC. Translating it yields CSVANRVGETQYF.

This clonotype was observed a few times. The rearrangement links TRBV5-1 to TRBJ2-5; the D gene is possibly TRBD2 (5 bases). V lost 1 base to trimming and J lost 5 bases, with 15 bases between them. The CDR3 is made up of 15 amino acids. Germline V CDR1 and CDR2: SGHRS, YFSETQ. CDR3 DNA: TGCGCCAGCAGCTTGAATCGGGATCTGAGCGAGACCCAGTACTTC. It codes for CASSLNRDLSETQYF.

This clonotype was counted a few times. The chain uses TRBV5-4 and TRBJ1-4; D may be TRBD1 (6 bases). Germline lookup yields CDR1 SGHNT and CDR2 YYREEE (reference sequence). CDR3 size: 15 residues. Trimming left V 2 bases short and J 8 bases short, with 16 bases between. The CDR3 loop reads CASSFGGREGEKLFF. In DNA form, the CDR3 reads TGTGCCAGCAGCTTCGGGGGCAGGGAAGGCGAAAAACTGTTTTTT.

V usage is TRBV7-6 and J usage is TRBJ2-5; 7 nucleotides agree with TRBD2. The CDR3 length is 15 residues. Germline-derived CDR1 and CDR2 are SGHVS and FNYEAQ. After removal of 0 bases from V and 4 bases from J, the junction contained 5 bases not matched to a gene. The CDR3: CASSLAGGNVETQYF. The CDR3 DNA reads as TGTGCCAGCAGCTTAGCGGGGGGGAATGTAGAGACCCAGTACTTC.

This clonotype showed up just a few times. The chain is built from TRBV5-1 and TRBJ2-3; no definite D call. CDR1 SGHRS and CDR2 YFSETQ come from the germline V gene. The CDR3 has 15 residues. The ends were cut back, 2 bases at V and 3 bases at J, with 13 bases in the middle. The CDR3 DNA sequence: TGCGCCAGCAGCTTTTGGCTTTCCCCTACAGATACGCAGTATTTT. Its translation is CASSFWLSPTDTQYF.

To note about this clonotype: The junction departs from the called germline gene at one end, perhaps through a read error. V usage is TRBV12-3 or TRBV12-4 and J usage is TRBJ1-3; unclear D gene. This CDR3 contains 15 residues. For the CDR3, the DNA is TGTGCCAGCAGCTTAGACCCAGGCTCTGGAAACACCATATATTTT. Its translation is CASSLDPGSGNTIYF.

A few counts support this clonotype. The rearrangement joins TRBV5-1 to TRBJ2-5; 9 bases align to TRBD2. V lost 0 bases to trimming and J lost 11 bases; unmatched junction nucleotides: 5. In germline, CDR1 is SGHRS, CDR2 YFSETQ. The CDR3 extends over 13 amino acids. CDR3 nucleotides: TGCGCCAGCAGCTTGGTCGCTAGCGGGGAGCAGTACTTC. The encoded protein is CASSLVASGEQYF.

This clonotype was counted ten times or more. The chain recombines TRBV10-3 with TRBJ2-1, with TRBD1 as a possible D gene (6 bases). Germline V gene sequence: CDR1 ENHRY, CDR2 SYGVKD. The CDR3 sequence is 14 residues long. The V end was cut by 10 bases, the J end by 1 base, with 14 bases between. The CDR3 protein is CATGERESYNEQFF. CDR3 sequence (DNA): TGTGCCACAGGGGAAAGAGAGTCCTACAATGAGCAGTTCTTC.

This clonotype was recorded at least ten times. The chain couples TRBV19 to TRBJ2-3; TRBD1 aligns across 7 bases. The ends lost 4 bases at V and 1 base at J; junction bases unmatched: 5. CDR3 size: 15 residues. Germline V gives CDR1 LNHDA, CDR2 SQIVND (reference sequence). The CDR3 DNA reads TGTGCCAGTAGTACTCGAACAGGGGGCACAGATACGCAGTATTTT. Its translation is CASSTRTGGTDTQYF.

This clonotype showed up many times. V and J are TRBV5-1 and TRBJ1-1; weak D call: TRBD1 (6 bases). The CDR3 contains 14 residues. Trimming took 0 bases from V and 3 from J, leaving 9 bases between them. Germline V gene sequence: CDR1 SGHRS, CDR2 YFSETQ. DNA for the CDR3: TGCGCCAGCAGCTTGGGGGGGCTAGACACTGAAGCTTTCTTT. This codes for CASSLGGLDTEAFF.

The V and J genes are TRBV27 and TRBJ2-3; D possibly corresponds to TRBD2 (6 bases). The V gene lost 5 bases and the J gene lost 6 bases, with 15 bases spanning the gap. Germline CDR1 and CDR2: MNHEY and SMNVEV (reference sequence). CDR3 size: 14 residues. The CDR3 nucleotides read TGTGCCAGCAGTCCTGGACTGGCGGGGGATACGCAGTATTTT. Its translation is CASSPGLAGDTQYF.

In this sample, this clonotype turned up many times. This sequence joins TRBV20-1 and TRBJ2-1; TRBD2 matches 9 bases. This CDR3 spans 13 amino acids. Germline V lookup: CDR1 DFQATT, CDR2 SNEGSKA (reference sequence). J was trimmed by 6 bases and V by 6 bases; bases with no gene match: 6. The CDR3 reads CSAAGTSLNEQFF. As DNA, the CDR3 is TGCAGTGCAGCCGGGACTAGCCTCAATGAGCAGTTCTTC.

This clonotype showed up just a few times. The rearrangement joins TRBV24-1 to TRBJ2-3, with D maybe TRBD1 (7 bases). Trimming stripped 9 bases from V and 4 bases from J, with 13 bases between. This CDR3 spans 13 amino acids. Germline values: CDR1 KGHDR, CDR2 SFDVKD. Here the CDR3 DNA reads TGTGCCACCGGGGGGCAGGGGGCAGATACGCAGTATTTT. Its protein product is CATGGQGADTQYF.

V and J are TRBV5-8 and TRBJ1-1; D might be TRBD1 (6 bases). V was shortened by 5 bases and J by 2 bases, with 16 bases between the two germline ends. The CDR3 consists of 15 residues. Germline V lookup: CDR1 SGHTS, CDR2 YDEGEE. CDR3 DNA sequence: TGTGCCAGCAGTCTCAGCGGGGGGGCCAACACTGAAGCTTTCTTT. It yields the protein CASSLSGGANTEAFF.

The chain combines TRBV20-1 with TRBJ2-4, with TRBD1 matching over 8 bases. The CDR3 length is 14 residues. Looked up from germline, CDR1 is DFQATT and CDR2 is SNEGSKA (reference sequence). Trimming cost V 5 bases and J 3 bases; bases outside gene matches: 6. The CDR3 DNA reads as TGCAGTGCTCGGAACAGGGGGGTCAAAAACATTCAGTACTTC. As protein: CSARNRGVKNIQYF.

This clonotype showed up many times. CDR3 sequence reads: CASSPDGSGTEAFF. The CDR3 DNA sequence: TGCGCCAGCAGCCCCGACGGGTCGGGCACTGAAGCTTTCTTT. The genes are TRBV5-1 and TRBJ1-1; D gene unclear. Germline CDR1 SGHRS, CDR2 YFSETQ. The V gene lost 4 bases and the J gene lost 4 bases, with 14 bases spanning the gap. This CDR3 contains 14 residues.

This sequence joins TRBV19 and TRBJ2-1, with 9 bases identical to TRBD2. The junction had 8 bases not matched to a gene; V was cut back by 2 bases and J by 6 bases. CDR1 and CDR2 (germline): LNHDA, SQIVND (reference sequence). The CDR3 runs 16 residues. The CDR3 loop is CASSISSSGDRNEQFF. The CDR3 bases are TGTGCCAGTAGTATAAGCTCTAGCGGGGATCGCAATGAGCAGTTCTTC.